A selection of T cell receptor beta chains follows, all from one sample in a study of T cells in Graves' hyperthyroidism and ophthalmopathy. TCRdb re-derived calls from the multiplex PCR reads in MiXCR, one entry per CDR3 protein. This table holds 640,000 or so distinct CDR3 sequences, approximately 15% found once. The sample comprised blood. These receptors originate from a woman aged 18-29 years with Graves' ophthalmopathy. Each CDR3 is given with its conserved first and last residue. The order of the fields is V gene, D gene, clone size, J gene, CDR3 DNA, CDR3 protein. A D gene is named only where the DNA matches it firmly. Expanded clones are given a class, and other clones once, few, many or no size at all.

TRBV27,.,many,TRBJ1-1,TGTGCCAGCAGTTTCCAAGCCTTCGGTGACACTGAAGCTTTCTTT,CASSFQAFGDTEAFF
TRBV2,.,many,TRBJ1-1,TGTGCCAGCAGTTTTAGGGGGGGAGTCACTGAAGCTTTCTTT,CASSFRGGVTEAFF
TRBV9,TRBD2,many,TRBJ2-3,TGTGCCAGCAGTCCAAGCGGGAGCGGGTTGGGAGATACGCAGTATTTT,CASSPSGSGLGDTQYF
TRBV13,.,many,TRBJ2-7,TGTGCCAGCAGCTTTGGCGGCTCGAGAGTCGCCGAGCAGTACTTC,CASSFGGSRVAEQYF
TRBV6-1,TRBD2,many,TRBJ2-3,TGTGCCAGCAGTGACCCGGGGAGGGGCACAGATACGCAGTATTTT,CASSDPGRGTDTQYF
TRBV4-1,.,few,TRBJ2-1,TGCGCCAGCAGCCTCCTCCCGCCTGAGACGCAGTTCTTC,CASSLLPPETQFF
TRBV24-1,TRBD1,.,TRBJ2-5,TGTGCCACCAGTGACCTAGGGGGCATCCAAGAGACCCAGTACTTC,CATSDLGGIQETQYF
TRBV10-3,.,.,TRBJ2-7,TGTGCCATCAGTGAGTCCAGGATAAACGAGCAGTACTTC,CAISESRINEQYF
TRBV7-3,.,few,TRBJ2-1,TGTGCCAGCAGCCAAGCGAGCGGATACTACAATGAGCAGTTCTTC,CASSQASGYYNEQFF
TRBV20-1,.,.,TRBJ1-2,TGCAGTGCTAGAGGAGCAGGGCGTCAGGGCTACACCTTC,CSARGAGRQGYTF
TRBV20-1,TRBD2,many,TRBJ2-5,TGCAGTGCTAGAGATATGCTAGCGGGAGTACAGACCCAGTACTTC,CSARDMLAGVQTQYF
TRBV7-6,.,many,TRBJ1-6,TGTGCCAGCAGCCCCTACGAGGGGGAGGGTTCTTCACCCCTCCACTTT,CASSPYEGEGSSPLHF
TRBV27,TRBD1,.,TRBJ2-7,TGTGCCAGCAGTCCTACCCTGTGGGACAGGGGGGCCTACGAGCAGTACTTC,CASSPTLWDRGAYEQYF
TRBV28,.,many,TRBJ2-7,TGTGCCAGCAGCCGAGGACAGACCCTAGGACCGTACTTC,CASSRGQTLGPYF
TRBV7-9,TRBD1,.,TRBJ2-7,TGTGCCAGCAGCCGCGCCCCTCCCGGGACAGTGCAGTACTTC,CASSRAPPGTVQYF
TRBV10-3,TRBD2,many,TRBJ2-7,TGTGCCATCAGTGCACCTGGGGGGCGAACTAGCGGCGCCTACGAGCAGTACTTC,CAISAPGGRTSGAYEQYF
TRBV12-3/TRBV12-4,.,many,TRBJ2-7,TGTGCCAGCAGTTTATTCCCAGGAACCTACGAGCAGTACTTC,CASSLFPGTYEQYF
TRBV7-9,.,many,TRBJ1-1,TGTGCCAGCAGCCAGTGGTCCAGATCGTCCAACACTGAAGCTTTCTTT,CASSQWSRSSNTEAFF
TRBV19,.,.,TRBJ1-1,TGTGCCAGTAGTATACGGGGGCGAGGGACTGAAGCTTTCTTT,CASSIRGRGTEAFF
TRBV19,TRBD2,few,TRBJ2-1,TGTGCCAGTAGTATAAGACTAGCGGGAGTAGGGTCCTACAATGAGCAGTTCTTC,CASSIRLAGVGSYNEQFF
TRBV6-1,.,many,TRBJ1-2,TGTGCCAGCAGATCAGAAGGCTACACCTTC,CASRSEGYTF
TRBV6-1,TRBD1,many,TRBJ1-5,TGTGCCAGCAGTGAACGGACAGGGGGCGCGAGTTTTCAGCCCCAGCATTTT,CASSERTGGASFQPQHF
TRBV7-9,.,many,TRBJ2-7,TGTGCCAGCAGCTTAGACCTCTGGTCACAGGGTCCGCGGAGCTCCTACGAGCAGTACTTC,CASSLDLWSQGPRSSYEQYF
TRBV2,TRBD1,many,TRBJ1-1,TGTGCCAGCAGTGTACAGGGGTGGACTGAAGCTTTCTTT,CASSVQGWTEAFF
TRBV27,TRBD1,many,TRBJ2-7,TGTGCCAGCAGCAAGGCCTCATCCGGGACAGGGGCCAACGAGCAGTACTTC,CASSKASSGTGANEQYF
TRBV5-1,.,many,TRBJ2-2,TGCGCCAGCAGCCCAAGGGGTCTGGGTCACACCGGGGAGCTGTTTTTT,CASSPRGLGHTGELFF
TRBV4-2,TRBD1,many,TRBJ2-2,TGTGCCAGCAGCCAATCACTGGGGACAGGCACCGGGGAGCTGTTTTTT,CASSQSLGTGTGELFF
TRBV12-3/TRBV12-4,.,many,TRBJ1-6,TGTGCCAGCAGTTTGGGCACAGGGAGGGGAATGGATTCACCCCTCCACTTT,CASSLGTGRGMDSPLHF
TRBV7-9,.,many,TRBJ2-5,TGTGCCAGCAGCCAACCCTTCAGGGGGGGAGAGACCCAGTACTTC,CASSQPFRGGETQYF
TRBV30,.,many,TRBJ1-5,TGTGCCTGGACGAGGGGGTTCGTTAGCAATCAGCCCCAGCATTTT,CAWTRGFVSNQPQHF
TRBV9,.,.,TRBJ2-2,TGTGCCAGCAGCGTATTTGAGGGTCACCCGAACACCGGGGAGCTGTTTTTT,CASSVFEGHPNTGELFF
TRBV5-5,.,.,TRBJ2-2,TGTGCCAGCAGCGCCGTAGGCACCGGGGAGCTGTTTTTT,CASSAVGTGELFF
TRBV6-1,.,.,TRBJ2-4,TGTGCCAGCAGTGAATCTCTAGGAGTAGCCAAAAACATTCAGTACTTC,CASSESLGVAKNIQYF